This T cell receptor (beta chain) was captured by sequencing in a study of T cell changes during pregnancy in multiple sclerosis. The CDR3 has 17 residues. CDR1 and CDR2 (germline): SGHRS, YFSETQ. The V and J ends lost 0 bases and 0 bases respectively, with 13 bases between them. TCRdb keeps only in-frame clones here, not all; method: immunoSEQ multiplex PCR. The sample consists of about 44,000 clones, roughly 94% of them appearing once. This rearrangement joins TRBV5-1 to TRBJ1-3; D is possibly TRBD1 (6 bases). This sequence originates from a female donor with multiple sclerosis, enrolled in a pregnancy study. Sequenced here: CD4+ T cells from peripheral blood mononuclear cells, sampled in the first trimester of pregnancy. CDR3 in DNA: TGCGCCAGCAGCTTGGAATTTCGGACAGCCTCTGGAAACACCATATATTTT. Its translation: CASSLEFRTASGNTIYF.